The clone carrying this T cell receptor beta chain was recorded a few times. As yet, its antigen is unknown. The sample belongs to a study of blood T cells in healthy people across ages. The CDR3 runs to 12 residues. V gave up 7 bases and J gave up 9 bases, with 15 bases separating them. Germline assignment: CDR1 MNHNS and CDR2 SASEGT. For the second PCR, which ran for about 7 to 12 cycles, a sample-barcoded 5' primer and a J-beta primer mix were used. In TCRdb, the 5' RACE reads were re-called with MiXCR into one record per CDR3 protein. This table holds 1,800,000 or so distinct CDR3 sequences, about two fifths found once. Study-wide points: The study regarded diversity estimates from one million T cells as underestimates. A strong correlation was found between TCR beta diversity and the percentage of naive T cells. PBMCs that were unsorted prevented a conclusive naive versus antigen-experienced comparison.

Sequenced input: blood. This TCR was recovered from a human donor in good health. The chain is built from TRBV6-1 and TRBJ2-5; D is unclear. This CDR3 reads CASKVSAVAQYF. CDR3 bases: TGTGCCAGCAAGGTCTCGGCGGTGGCCCAGTACTTC.